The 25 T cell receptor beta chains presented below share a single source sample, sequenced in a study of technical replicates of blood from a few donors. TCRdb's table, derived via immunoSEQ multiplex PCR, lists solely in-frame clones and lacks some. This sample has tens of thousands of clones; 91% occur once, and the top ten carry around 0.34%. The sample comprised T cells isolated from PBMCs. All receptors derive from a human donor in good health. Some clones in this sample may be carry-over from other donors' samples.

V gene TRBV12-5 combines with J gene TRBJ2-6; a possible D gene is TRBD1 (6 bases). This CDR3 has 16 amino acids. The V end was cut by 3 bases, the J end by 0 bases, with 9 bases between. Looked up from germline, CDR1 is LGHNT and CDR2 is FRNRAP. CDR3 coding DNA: TGTGCTAGTGGTTTAAAGGGGGACTCTGGGGCCAACGTCCTGACTTTC. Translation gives CASGLKGDSGANVLTF.

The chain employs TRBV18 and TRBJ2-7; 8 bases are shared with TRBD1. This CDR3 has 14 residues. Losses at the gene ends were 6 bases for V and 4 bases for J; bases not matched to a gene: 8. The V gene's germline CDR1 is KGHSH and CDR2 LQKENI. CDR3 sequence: CASSQRQGRYEQYF. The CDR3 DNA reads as TGTGCCAGCTCGCAGAGACAGGGGCGGTACGAGCAGTACTTC.

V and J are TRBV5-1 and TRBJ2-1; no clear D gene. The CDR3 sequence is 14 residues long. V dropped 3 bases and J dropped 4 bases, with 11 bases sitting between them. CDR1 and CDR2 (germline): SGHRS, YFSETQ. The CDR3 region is CASSSDYPYNEQFF. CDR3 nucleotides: TGCGCCAGCAGCTCAGATTACCCGTACAATGAGCAGTTCTTC.

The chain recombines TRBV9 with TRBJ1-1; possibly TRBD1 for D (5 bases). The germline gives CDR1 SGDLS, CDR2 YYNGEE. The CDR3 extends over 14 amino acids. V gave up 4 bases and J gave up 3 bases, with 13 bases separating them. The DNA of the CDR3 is TGTGCCAGCAGCAACCGTGGCAGGGACACTGAAGCTTTCTTT. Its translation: CASSNRGRDTEAFF.

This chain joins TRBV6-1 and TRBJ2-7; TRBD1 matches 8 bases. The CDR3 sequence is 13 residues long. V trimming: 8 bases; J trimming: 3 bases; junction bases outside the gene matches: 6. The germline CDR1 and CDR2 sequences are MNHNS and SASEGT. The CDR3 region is CASSSTGVYEQYF. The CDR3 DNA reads TGTGCCAGCTCATCGACAGGGGTCTACGAGCAGTACTTC.

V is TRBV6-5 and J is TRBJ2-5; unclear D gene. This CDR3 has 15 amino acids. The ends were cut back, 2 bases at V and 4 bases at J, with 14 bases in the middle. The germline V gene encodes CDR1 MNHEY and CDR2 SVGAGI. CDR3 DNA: TGTGCCAGCAGTTACGCCGACAAAGTCAGAGAGACCCAGTACTTC. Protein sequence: CASSYADKVRETQYF.

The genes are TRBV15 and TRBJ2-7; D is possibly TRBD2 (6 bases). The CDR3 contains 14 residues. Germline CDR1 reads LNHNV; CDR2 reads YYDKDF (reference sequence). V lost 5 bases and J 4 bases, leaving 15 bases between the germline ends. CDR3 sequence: CATSPNLGSYEQYF. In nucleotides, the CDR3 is TGTGCCACCAGCCCGAATCTCGGGAGTTACGAGCAGTACTTC.

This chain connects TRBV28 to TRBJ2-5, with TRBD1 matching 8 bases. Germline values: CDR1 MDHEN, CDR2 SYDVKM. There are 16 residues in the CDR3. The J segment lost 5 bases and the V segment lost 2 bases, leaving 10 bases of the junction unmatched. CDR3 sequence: CASSLRQGRMGETQYF. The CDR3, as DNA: TGTGCCAGCAGTTTAAGACAGGGGCGCATGGGGGAGACCCAGTACTTC.

DNA of the CDR3: TGTGCCAGCAGTCCAGGACTAGCGGGGGGCCGGGAGCTGTTTTTT. It translates to CASSPGLAGGRELFF. The V gene is TRBV7-2, the J gene TRBJ2-2, with TRBD2 matching 14 bases. Germline CDR1 reads SGHTA; CDR2 reads FQGNSA. This CDR3 is built from 15 residues. V was pared by 6 bases and J by 9 bases, with 6 bases of the junction left unmatched.

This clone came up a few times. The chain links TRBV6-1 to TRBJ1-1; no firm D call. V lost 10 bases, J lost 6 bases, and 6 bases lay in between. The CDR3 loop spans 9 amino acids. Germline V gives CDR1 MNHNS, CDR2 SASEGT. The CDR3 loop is CATMAEAFF. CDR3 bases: TGTGCCACTATGGCTGAAGCTTTCTTT.

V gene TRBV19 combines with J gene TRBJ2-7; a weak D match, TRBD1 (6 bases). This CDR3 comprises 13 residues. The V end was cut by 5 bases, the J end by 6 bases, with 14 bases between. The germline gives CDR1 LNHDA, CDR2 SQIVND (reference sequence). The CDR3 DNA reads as TGTGCCAGTAGTGTACAGGTAGGGGGCGAGCAGTACTTC. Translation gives CASSVQVGGEQYF.

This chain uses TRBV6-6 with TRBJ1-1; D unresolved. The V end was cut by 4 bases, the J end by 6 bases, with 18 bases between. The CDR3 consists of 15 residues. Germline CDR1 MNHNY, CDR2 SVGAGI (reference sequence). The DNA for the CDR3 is TGTGCCAGCAGTTTCCCCGGGTTGATAGGCGCTGAAGCTTTCTTT. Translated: CASSFPGLIGAEAFF.

The DNA of the CDR3 is TGTGCCAGCAGAGCTGGGACTAGCGGGAACACCGGGGAGCTGTTTTTT. Protein: CASRAGTSGNTGELFF. V gene TRBV5-4 combines with J gene TRBJ2-2; 11 nucleotides align to TRBD2. Looked up from germline, CDR1 is SGHNT and CDR2 is YYREEE (reference sequence). With V trimmed by 5 bases and J by 1 base, 4 bases remained unmatched. There are 16 residues in the CDR3.

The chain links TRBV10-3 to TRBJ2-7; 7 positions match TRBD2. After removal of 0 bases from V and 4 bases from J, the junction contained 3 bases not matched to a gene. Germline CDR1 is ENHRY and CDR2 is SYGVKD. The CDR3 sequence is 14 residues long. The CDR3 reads CAISESSREYEQYF. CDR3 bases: TGTGCCATCAGTGAGTCGTCGCGGGAGTACGAGCAGTACTTC.

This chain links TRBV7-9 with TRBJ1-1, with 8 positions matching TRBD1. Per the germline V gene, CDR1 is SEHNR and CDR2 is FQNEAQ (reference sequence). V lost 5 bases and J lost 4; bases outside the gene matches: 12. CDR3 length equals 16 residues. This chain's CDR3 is CASSADRGRASTEAFF. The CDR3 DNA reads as TGTGCCAGCAGCGCAGACAGGGGAAGGGCGAGCACTGAAGCTTTCTTT.

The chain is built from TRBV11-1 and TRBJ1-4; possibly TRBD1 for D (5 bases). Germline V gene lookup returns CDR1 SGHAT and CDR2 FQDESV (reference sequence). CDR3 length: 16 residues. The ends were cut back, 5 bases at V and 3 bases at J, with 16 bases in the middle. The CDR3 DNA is TGTGCCAGCAGCCCAGGGATCGCAGTGTCTAATGAAAAACTGTTTTTT. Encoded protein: CASSPGIAVSNEKLFF.

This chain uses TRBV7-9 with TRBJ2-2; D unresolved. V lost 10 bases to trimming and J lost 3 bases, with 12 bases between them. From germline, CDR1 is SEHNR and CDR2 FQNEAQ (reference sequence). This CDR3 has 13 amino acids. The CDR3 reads CATAPPDTGELFF. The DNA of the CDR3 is TGTGCCACCGCCCCACCGGACACCGGGGAGCTGTTTTTT.

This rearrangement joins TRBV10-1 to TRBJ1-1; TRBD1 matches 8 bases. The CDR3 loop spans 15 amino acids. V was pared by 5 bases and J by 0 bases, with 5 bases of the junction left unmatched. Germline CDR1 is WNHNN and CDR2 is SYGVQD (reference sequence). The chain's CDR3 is CASSSQGAMNTEAFF. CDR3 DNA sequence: TGCGCCAGCAGTTCCCAGGGGGCGATGAACACTGAAGCTTTCTTT.

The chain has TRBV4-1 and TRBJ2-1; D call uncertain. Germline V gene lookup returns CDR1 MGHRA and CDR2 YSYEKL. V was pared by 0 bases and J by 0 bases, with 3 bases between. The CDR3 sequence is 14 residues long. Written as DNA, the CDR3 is TGCGCCAGCAGCCAAGACGGCTCCTACAATGAGCAGTTCTTC. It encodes CASSQDGSYNEQFF.

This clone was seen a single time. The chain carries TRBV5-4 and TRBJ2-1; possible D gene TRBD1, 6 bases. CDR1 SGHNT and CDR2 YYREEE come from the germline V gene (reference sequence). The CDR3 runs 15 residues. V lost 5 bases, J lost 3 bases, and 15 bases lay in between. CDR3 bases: TGTGCCAGCAGACAGGACAGCCTTCGCTACAATGAGCAGTTCTTC. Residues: CASRQDSLRYNEQFF.

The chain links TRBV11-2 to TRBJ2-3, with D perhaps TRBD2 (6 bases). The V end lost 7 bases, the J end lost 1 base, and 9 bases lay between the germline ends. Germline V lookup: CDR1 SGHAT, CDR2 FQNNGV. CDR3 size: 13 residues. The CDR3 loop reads CASTSSGTDTQYF. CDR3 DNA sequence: TGTGCCAGCACCTCTAGCGGCACAGATACGCAGTATTTT.

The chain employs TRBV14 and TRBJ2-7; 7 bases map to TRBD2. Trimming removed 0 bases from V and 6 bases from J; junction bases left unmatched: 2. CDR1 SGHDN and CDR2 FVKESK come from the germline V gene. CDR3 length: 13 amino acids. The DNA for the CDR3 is TGTGCCAGCAGCCAAGAGGGGGAGGGCGAGCAGTACTTC. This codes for CASSQEGEGEQYF.

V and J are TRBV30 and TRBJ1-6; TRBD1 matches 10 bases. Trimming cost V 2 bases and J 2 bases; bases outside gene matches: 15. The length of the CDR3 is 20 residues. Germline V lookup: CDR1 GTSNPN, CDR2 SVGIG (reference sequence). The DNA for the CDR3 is TGTGCCTGGAGTTCCCGATGGGACAGGGGACATTCTACCTATAATTCACCCCTCCACTTT. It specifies CAWSSRWDRGHSTYNSPLHF.

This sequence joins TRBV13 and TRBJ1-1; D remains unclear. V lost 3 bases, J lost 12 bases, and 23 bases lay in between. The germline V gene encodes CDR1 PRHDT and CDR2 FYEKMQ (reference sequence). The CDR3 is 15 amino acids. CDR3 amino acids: CASSFGVGLEISSFF. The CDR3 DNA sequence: TGTGCCAGCAGCTTCGGTGTTGGCCTAGAAATTTCGTCTTTCTTT.

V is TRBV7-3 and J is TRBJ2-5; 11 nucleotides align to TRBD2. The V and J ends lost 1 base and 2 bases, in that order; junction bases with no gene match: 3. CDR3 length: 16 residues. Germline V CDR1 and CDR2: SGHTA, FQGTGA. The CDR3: CASSLSASGGQETQYF. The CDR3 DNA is TGTGCCAGCAGCTTAAGCGCTAGCGGGGGGCAAGAGACCCAGTACTTC. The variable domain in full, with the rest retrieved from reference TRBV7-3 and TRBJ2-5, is GAGVSQTPSNKVTEKGKYVELRCDPISGHTALYWYRQSLGQGPEFLIYFQGTGAADDSGLPNDRFFAVRPEGSVSTLKIQRTERGDSAVYLCASSLSASGGQETQYFGPGTRLLVL.